These 3 T cell receptor beta chains originate from one sample sequenced in a study of beta chain features in type 1 diabetes. Expressed TCRB transcripts got sequenced, as all isolated RNA was reverse transcribed. Repertoires were generated with immunoSEQ multiplex PCR, while TCRdb's copy carries only in-frame clones and drops some. This sample has fewer than 500,000 clones, with roughly 13% found just once. The sequencing sample was made of naive CD4+ T cells from blood. The receptors stem from a man aged 25-45 years in good health.

This clone came up once. V gene TRBV27 combines with J gene TRBJ2-7; 8 nucleotides agree with TRBD2. The germline V gene encodes CDR1 MNHEY and CDR2 SMNVEV (reference sequence). The trim removed 6 bases at V and 4 bases at J, leaving 11 bases unmatched. The CDR3 runs to 15 residues. CDR3 sequence reads: CASRVYGTRPYEQYF. In DNA form, the CDR3 reads TGTGCCAGCAGGGTCTACGGGACTAGACCTTACGAGCAGTACTTC.

The sample holds a few counts of this clone. V and J are TRBV13 and TRBJ1-6; TRBD1 is a possible D gene (5 bases). Trimming left V 2 bases short and J 9 bases short, with 17 bases between. Germline V lookup: CDR1 PRHDT, CDR2 FYEKMQ (reference sequence). The CDR3 runs 16 residues. CDR3 nucleotides: TGTGCCAGCAGCTTAACTCCCCTAGGGGCGATTTCACCCCTCCACTTT. Amino acid sequence: CASSLTPLGAISPLHF.

This sequence joins TRBV2 and TRBJ1-2, with D uncertain. Trimming cost V 2 bases and J 9 bases, with 13 bases left between them. The CDR3 has 13 residues. Germline CDR1 and CDR2: SNHLY and FYNNEI. CDR3 sequence reads: CASSEQEPKRYTF. CDR3 nucleotides: TGTGCCAGCAGTGAACAGGAACCGAAACGCTACACCTTC.